These T cell receptor beta chains were read from a single sample in a study of cytomegalovirus exposure and HLA in healthy donors. This table comes from immunoSEQ multiplex PCR, and its TCRdb copy is limited to in-frame clones, with some not included. The table lists about 200,000 clones, around 83% of them singletons. Sample: PBMCs. The receptor source for this set is a middle-aged woman in good health and CMV-seronegative. Each CDR3 is given with its conserved first and last residue. D genes are given only for firm matches. Size is stated for part of the rows, as once, few or many counts, or as a class when the clone is expanded.

J: TRBJ2-2
size: -
V: TRBV6-5
D: -
DNA: TGTGCCAGCAGTTACATGGCCACGAACACCGGGGAGCTGTTTTTT
CDR3: CASSYMATNTGELFF

J: TRBJ2-2
size: -
V: TRBV5-1
D: -
DNA: TGCGCCAGCAGCACGGGGGAGCGTGAGGTCGCCGGGGAGCTGTTTTTT
CDR3: CASSTGEREVAGELFF

J: TRBJ2-7
size: -
V: TRBV27
D: TRBD1
DNA: TGTGCCAGCCAAGGGACAGTATACGAGCAGTACTTC
CDR3: CASQGTVYEQYF

J: TRBJ2-2
size: -
V: TRBV2
D: TRBD2
DNA: TGTGCCAGCAGTTGGGCTCGCGGGAGGGACACCGGGGAGCTGTTTTTT
CDR3: CASSWARGRDTGELFF

J: TRBJ2-6
size: -
V: TRBV5-5
D: -
DNA: TGTGCCAGCAGCATGGCGACAGCCTTCTCTGGGGCCAACGTCCTGACTTTC
CDR3: CASSMATAFSGANVLTF

J: TRBJ1-1
size: -
V: TRBV29-1
D: -
DNA: TGCAGCGTTGAAATCCCGCGGGGCCCTGAAGCTTTCTTT
CDR3: CSVEIPRGPEAFF

J: TRBJ2-1
size: once
V: TRBV5-6
D: TRBD2
DNA: TGTGCCAGCAGTCTTGGACTAGCGGGAGGCAAGTTCTTC
CDR3: CASSLGLAGGKFF

J: TRBJ2-7
size: -
V: TRBV7-2
D: -
DNA: TGTGCCAGCAGCTTTAAACAGGGTGGGATAATTAGCTCCTACGAGCAGTACTTC
CDR3: CASSFKQGGIISSYEQYF

J: TRBJ1-1
size: -
V: TRBV7-9
D: -
DNA: TGTGCCAGCAGCCCCGGACAAAGAAACACTGAAGCTTTCTTT
CDR3: CASSPGQRNTEAFF

J: TRBJ1-5
size: -
V: TRBV27
D: TRBD1
DNA: TGTGCCAGCAGGAAGACCGGGACAGCGATGTTGAGCAATCAGCCCCAGCATTTT
CDR3: CASRKTGTAMLSNQPQHF

J: TRBJ1-2
size: -
V: TRBV5-6
D: -
DNA: TGTGCCAGCAGCTTGTACGCTTTGACAGCCCCTAACTATGGCTACACCTTC
CDR3: CASSLYALTAPNYGYTF

J: TRBJ1-2
size: -
V: TRBV5-4
D: -
DNA: TGTGCCAGCACCCTGGGGGGGCGCATGATTGGTGGCTACACCTTC
CDR3: CASTLGGRMIGGYTF

J: TRBJ2-7
size: -
V: TRBV4-1
D: -
DNA: TGCGCCAGCAGCCAAGATCGTGGACAATTCTACGAGCAGTACTTC
CDR3: CASSQDRGQFYEQYF

J: TRBJ2-7
size: -
V: TRBV9
D: TRBD2
DNA: TGTGCCAGCAGCGTAGGCGGGAGGAGTCCCGACAAGCAGTACTTC
CDR3: CASSVGGRSPDKQYF

J: TRBJ2-3
size: -
V: TRBV4-1
D: TRBD2
DNA: TGCGCCAGCAGAAAAGGGGCGAGCCGACTAGCCGGAGTGGAAGATACGCAGTATTTT
CDR3: CASRKGASRLAGVEDTQYF

J: TRBJ2-3
size: -
V: TRBV5-1
D: TRBD1
DNA: TGCGCCAGCAGCTCCGGACAGGGGGAAGATACGCAGTATTTT
CDR3: CASSSGQGEDTQYF

J: TRBJ2-1
size: -
V: TRBV6-1
D: TRBD1
DNA: TGTGCCAGCAGTGTGTGGGACAGGGGATCTACCAGTGAGCAGTTCTTC
CDR3: CASSVWDRGSTSEQFF

J: TRBJ2-1
size: -
V: TRBV7-9
D: TRBD2
DNA: TGTGCCAGCAGCTTCCGACTAGCGGGATACAATGAGCAGTTCTTC
CDR3: CASSFRLAGYNEQFF

J: TRBJ2-2
size: -
V: TRBV18
D: TRBD1
DNA: TGTGCCAGCTCACCACCGCAGGGGGCAAAGGACACCGGGGAGCTGTTTTTT
CDR3: CASSPPQGAKDTGELFF

J: TRBJ2-6
size: -
V: TRBV5-1
D: -
DNA: TGCGCCAGCAGCAGCAGGGGAGGGGGATCTGGGGCCAACGTCCTGACTTTC
CDR3: CASSSRGGGSGANVLTF